A single T cell receptor beta chain is shown here with its context. Original methodology: Estimates of nucleated cell counts were drawn from the amplification of reference gene primers. Produced via immunoSEQ multiplex PCR; TCRdb's table is partial and in-frame only. That table supplies the V and J calls and clone size; D and trimming were determined from the DNA. The profile shows 75,000 to 80,000 clones, 65% to 85% of them singletons. This CDR3 has 11 residues. The V end lost 4 bases, the J end lost 9 bases, and 9 bases lay between the germline ends. This sample was taken from a study of blood T cell repertoires in COVID-19.

The TCR sequence derives from a woman in her sixties or seventies with acute or convalescent COVID-19. Material: peripheral blood. The rearrangement uses TRBV12-3 or TRBV12-4 and TRBJ1-2, with D unresolved. CDR3 nucleotide sequence: TGTGCCAGCAGTTCGGGGTATCGCTACACCTTC. This encodes CASSSGYRYTF.